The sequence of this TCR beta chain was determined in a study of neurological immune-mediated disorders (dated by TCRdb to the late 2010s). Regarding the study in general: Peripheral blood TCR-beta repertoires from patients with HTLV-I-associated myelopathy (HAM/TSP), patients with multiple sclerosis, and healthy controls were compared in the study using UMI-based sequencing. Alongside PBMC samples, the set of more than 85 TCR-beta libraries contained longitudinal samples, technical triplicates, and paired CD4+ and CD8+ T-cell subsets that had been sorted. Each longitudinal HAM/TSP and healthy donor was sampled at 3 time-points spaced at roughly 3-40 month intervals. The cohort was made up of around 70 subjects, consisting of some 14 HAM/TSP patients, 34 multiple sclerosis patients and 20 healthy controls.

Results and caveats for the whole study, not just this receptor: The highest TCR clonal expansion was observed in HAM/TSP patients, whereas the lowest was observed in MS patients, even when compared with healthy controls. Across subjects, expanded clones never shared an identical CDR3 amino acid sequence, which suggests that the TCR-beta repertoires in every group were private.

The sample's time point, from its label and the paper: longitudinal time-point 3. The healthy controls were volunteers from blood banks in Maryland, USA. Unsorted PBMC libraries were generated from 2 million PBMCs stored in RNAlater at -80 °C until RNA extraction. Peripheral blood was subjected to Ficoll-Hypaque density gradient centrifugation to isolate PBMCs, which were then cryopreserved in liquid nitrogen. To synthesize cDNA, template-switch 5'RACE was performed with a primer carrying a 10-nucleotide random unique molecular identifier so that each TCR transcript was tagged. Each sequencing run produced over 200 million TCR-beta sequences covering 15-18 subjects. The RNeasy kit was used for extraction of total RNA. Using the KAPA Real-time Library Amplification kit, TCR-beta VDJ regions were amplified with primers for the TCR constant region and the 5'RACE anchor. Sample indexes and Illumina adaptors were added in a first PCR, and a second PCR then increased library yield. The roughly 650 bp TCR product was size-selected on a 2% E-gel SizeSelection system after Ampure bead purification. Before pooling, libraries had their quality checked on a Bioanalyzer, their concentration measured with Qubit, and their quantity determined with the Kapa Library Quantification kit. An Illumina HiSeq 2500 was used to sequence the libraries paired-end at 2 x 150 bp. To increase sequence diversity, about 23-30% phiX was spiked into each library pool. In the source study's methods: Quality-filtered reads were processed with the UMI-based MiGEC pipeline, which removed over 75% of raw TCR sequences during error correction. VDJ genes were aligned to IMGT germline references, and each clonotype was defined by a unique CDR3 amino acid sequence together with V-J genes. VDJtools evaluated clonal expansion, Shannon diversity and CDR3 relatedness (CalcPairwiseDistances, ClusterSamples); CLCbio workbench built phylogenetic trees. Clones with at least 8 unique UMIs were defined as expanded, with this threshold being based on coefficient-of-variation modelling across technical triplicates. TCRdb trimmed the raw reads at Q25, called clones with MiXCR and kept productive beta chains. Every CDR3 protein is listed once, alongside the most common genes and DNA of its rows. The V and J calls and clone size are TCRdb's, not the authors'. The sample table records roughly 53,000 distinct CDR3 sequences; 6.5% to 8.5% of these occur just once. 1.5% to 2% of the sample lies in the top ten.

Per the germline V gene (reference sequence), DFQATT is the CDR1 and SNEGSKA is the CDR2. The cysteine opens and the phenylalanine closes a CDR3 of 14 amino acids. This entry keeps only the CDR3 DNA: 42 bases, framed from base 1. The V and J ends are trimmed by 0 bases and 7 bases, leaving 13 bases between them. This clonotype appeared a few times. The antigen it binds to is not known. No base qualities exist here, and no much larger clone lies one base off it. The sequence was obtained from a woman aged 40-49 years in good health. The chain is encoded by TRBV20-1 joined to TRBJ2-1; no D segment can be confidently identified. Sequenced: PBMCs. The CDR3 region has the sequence CSARDLYWGNEQFF. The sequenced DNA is TGCAGTGCTAGAGATCTCTATTGGGGTAATGAGCAGTTCTTC.